The T cell receptor beta chain described here comes from a study of CXCR3-negative and CXCR3-positive naive CD8 T cells. Notes on the study in general: More hydrophobic TRB CDR3s were found in CXCR3-positive naive cells than in CXCR3-negative naive cells.

Germline CDR1 DFQATT, CDR2 SNEGSKA (reference sequence). The CDR3 totals 14 residues. UMI-tagged TRB cDNA libraries were built via 5' RACE. TCRdb reworked the 5' RACE reads into one entry per CDR3 protein, no DNA. The table lists roughly 50,000 distinct CDR3 sequences, with around 0.6% in the top ten. Comment on this clonotype: Its antigen is undetermined.

The sequenced material came from naive CXCR3+ CD8+ T cells from blood. As for subset: CD45RO-CCR7+CD27+CD95- naive CD8+ T cells expressing CXCR3 (TNR3+). This clonotype was sampled from a human donor in good health. Some clones in this sample may be carry-over from other donors' samples. V gene TRBV20-1 combines with J gene TRBJ2-5; TCRdb designates TRBD1, a call that cannot be tested without DNA. CDR3 sequence reads: CSARGPVGQETQYF.